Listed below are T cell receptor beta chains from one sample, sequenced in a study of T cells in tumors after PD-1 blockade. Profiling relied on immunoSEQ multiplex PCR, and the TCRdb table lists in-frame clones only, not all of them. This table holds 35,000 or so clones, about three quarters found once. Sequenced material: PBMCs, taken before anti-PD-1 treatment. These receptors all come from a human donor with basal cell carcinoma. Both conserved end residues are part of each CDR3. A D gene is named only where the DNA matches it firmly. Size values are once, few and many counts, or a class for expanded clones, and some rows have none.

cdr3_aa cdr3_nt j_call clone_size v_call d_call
CAISAPDPRYEQYF TGTGCCATCAGTGCACCAGACCCACGCTACGAGCAGTACTTC TRBJ2-7 NA TRBV10-3 NA
CASSWDRGPPTYGYTF TGTGCCAGCAGCTGGGACAGGGGGCCCCCCACCTATGGCTACACCTTC TRBJ1-2 NA TRBV7-2 TRBD1
CASSLAAGADTQYF TGCGCCAGCAGCCTAGCGGCTGGGGCAGATACGCAGTATTTT TRBJ2-3 NA TRBV4-3 NA
CASSLLAGVNTGELFF TGTGCCAGCAGCCTCCTGGCGGGAGTAAACACCGGGGAGCTGTTTTTT TRBJ2-2 NA TRBV2 TRBD2
CASSAGTAPATDTQYF TGCGCCAGCAGCGCCGGGACGGCTCCAGCCACAGATACGCAGTATTTT TRBJ2-3 NA TRBV5-1 NA
CASSLVTVPQETQYF TGTGCCAGCAGCTTAGTAACGGTTCCTCAAGAGACCCAGTACTTC TRBJ2-5 few TRBV7-9 NA
CATGGEWDTEAFF TGTGCCACCGGGGGGGAGTGGGACACTGAAGCTTTCTTT TRBJ1-1 NA TRBV15 NA
CASSDQGGSYNEQFF TGTGCCAGCAGTGATCAGGGCGGCTCCTACAATGAGCAGTTCTTC TRBJ2-1 few TRBV25-1 NA
CASSQGNTEAFF TGTGCCAGCAGCCAGGGAAACACTGAAGCTTTCTTT TRBJ1-1 NA TRBV7-8 NA
CASSYRTGSSGNTIYF TGTGCCAGCAGTTATCGGACAGGGAGCTCTGGAAACACCATATATTTT TRBJ1-3 NA TRBV6-5 TRBD1
CASSSGGLAADTQYF TGCGCCAGCAGCTCTGGGGGACTAGCGGCAGATACGCAGTATTTT TRBJ2-3 NA TRBV5-1 TRBD2
CASSLSYSGANVLTF TGTGCCAGCAGTTTGTCATACTCTGGGGCCAACGTCCTGACTTTC TRBJ2-6 NA TRBV7-8 NA
CASSQIPKQGEAFF TGTGCCAGCAGCCAAATCCCCAAACAGGGAGAAGCTTTCTTT TRBJ1-1 NA TRBV3-1/TRBV3-2 NA
CASSLGPPYNEQFF TGTGCCAGCAGTTTAGGCCCTCCCTACAATGAGCAGTTCTTC TRBJ2-1 many TRBV13 NA
CASSLGTLALGKNIQYF TGTGCCAGCAGCTTAGGCACCCTAGCTTTAGGCAAAAACATTCAGTACTTC TRBJ2-4 NA TRBV7-2 NA
CASSVATGATGNTIYF TGTGCCAGCAGCGTAGCGACAGGGGCTACTGGAAACACCATATATTTT TRBJ1-3 medium-sized TRBV9 TRBD1
CASSSMGPPSSYEQYF TGTGCCAGCAGTTCCATGGGACCCCCGAGCTCCTACGAGCAGTACTTC TRBJ2-7 NA TRBV27 NA
CASSSQSGQGYGYTF TGTGCCAGTAGCTCTCAATCGGGACAGGGATATGGCTACACCTTC TRBJ1-2 few TRBV19 TRBD1
CASSPGTSTGELFF TGTGCCAGCAGCCCCGGGACTAGCACCGGGGAGCTGTTTTTT TRBJ2-2 NA TRBV7-8 TRBD2
CASRRYNEQFF TGTGCCAGCAGGAGATACAATGAGCAGTTCTTC TRBJ2-1 few TRBV27 NA
CASSYVSGANVLTF TGTGCCAGCAGTTATGTCTCTGGGGCCAACGTCCTGACTTTC TRBJ2-6 NA TRBV6-5 NA
CASSWSGIYNSPLHF TGTGCCAGCAGTTGGTCGGGGATCTATAATTCACCCCTCCACTTT TRBJ1-6 few TRBV2 NA
CASSARGRQAYEQYF TGTGCCAGCAGCGCCCGCGGGCGGCAAGCCTACGAGCAGTACTTC TRBJ2-7 NA TRBV7-2 NA
CSASNTASRAFF TGCAGTGCTAGTAATACAGCAAGTCGGGCTTTCTTT TRBJ1-1 few TRBV20-1 NA
CASSVDGGVNEQYF TGTGCCAGCAGCGTAGATGGGGGAGTGAACGAGCAGTACTTC TRBJ2-7 once TRBV9 NA
CASSSDRGYANTGELFF TGTGCCAGCAGCTCGGACAGGGGATACGCGAACACCGGGGAGCTGTTTTTT TRBJ2-2 once TRBV27 TRBD1
CASSPMWYEQYF TGTGCCAGCAGCCCTATGTGGTACGAGCAGTACTTC TRBJ2-7 NA TRBV7-8 NA
CASSLLQGVNTEAFF TGTGCCAGCAGCCTCCTACAGGGGGTGAACACTGAAGCTTTCTTT TRBJ1-1 NA TRBV28 TRBD1
CASSFHRDDYGYTF TGTGCCAGCAGCTTCCACAGGGATGACTATGGCTACACCTTC TRBJ1-2 NA TRBV11-3 NA
CASKRGSAEAFF TGTGCCAGTAAACGGGGGAGCGCTGAAGCTTTCTTT TRBJ1-1 NA TRBV19 NA
CASSFAGTGSPNEKLFF TGCGCCAGCAGCTTTGCCGGGACAGGGTCACCTAATGAAAAACTGTTTTTT TRBJ1-4 NA TRBV5-1 TRBD1
CSVASVSGANVLTF TGCAGCGTTGCGTCGGTCTCTGGGGCCAACGTCCTGACTTTC TRBJ2-6 NA TRBV29-1 NA
CATSSSGTYEQYF TGTGCCACCTCGAGTAGCGGGACCTACGAGCAGTACTTC TRBJ2-7 few TRBV6-5 TRBD2
CASSRRGLAENIQYF TGTGCCAGCAGCCGGAGGGGGCTAGCGGAAAACATTCAGTACTTC TRBJ2-4 NA TRBV7-2 NA
CASSLREGQGHEQYF TGTGCCAGCAGCTTAAGAGAAGGACAGGGCCACGAGCAGTACTTC TRBJ2-7 few TRBV7-8 TRBD1
CASSLTGQGRDEQFF TGCGCCAGCAGCCTAACCGGACAGGGGAGGGATGAGCAGTTCTTC TRBJ2-1 NA TRBV4-3 TRBD1
CASSSDRGDTQYF TGTGCCAGCAGCTCCGACAGGGGAGATACGCAGTATTTT TRBJ2-3 NA TRBV11-3 TRBD1
CASGKGIPGEKLFF TGTGCCAGCGGGAAGGGTATCCCAGGAGAAAAACTGTTTTTT TRBJ1-4 few TRBV5-5 NA
CASSLARQLNSPLHF TGTGCCAGCAGCTTAGCCAGACAGCTTAATTCACCCCTCCACTTT TRBJ1-6 NA TRBV7-2 NA
CASTPIGRGQETQYF TGTGCCAGCACTCCCATCGGGCGGGGTCAAGAGACCCAGTACTTC TRBJ2-5 NA TRBV7-2 NA
CASSLQNYEQYF TGTGCCAGCAGCTTGCAGAACTACGAGCAGTACTTC TRBJ2-7 few TRBV5-8 NA
CATMEAGFSQPQHF TGTGCCACCATGGAGGCAGGGTTTTCCCAGCCCCAGCATTTT TRBJ1-5 NA TRBV24-1 NA
CSAREGQSYTF TGCAGTGCTAGGGAAGGACAGAGCTACACCTTC TRBJ1-2 NA TRBV20-1 NA
CASSKGPTARNQPQHF TGTGCCAGCAGTAAAGGGCCGACAGCTCGCAATCAGCCCCAGCATTTT TRBJ1-5 NA TRBV6-1 NA
CASSFGLSGNTIYF TGTGCCAGCAGCTTTGGCCTCTCTGGAAACACCATATATTTT TRBJ1-3 NA TRBV7-2 NA
CASKSGPTGEQYF TGTGCCAGTAAGTCCGGACCTACTGGCGAGCAGTACTTC TRBJ2-7 NA TRBV19 NA
CASSLGSSGVTDTQYF TGTGCCAGCAGCTTAGGATCTAGCGGGGTCACAGATACGCAGTATTTT TRBJ2-3 NA TRBV7-6 TRBD2
CASSLLTRITDTQYF TGTGCCAGCAGCTTACTGACTAGGATCACAGATACGCAGTATTTT TRBJ2-3 NA TRBV7-2 NA
CAISARDEEQFF TGTGCCATCAGTGCCAGGGATGAGGAGCAGTTCTTC TRBJ2-1 NA TRBV10-3 NA
CASSNRGSTEAFF TGTGCCAGCAGTAACAGGGGTAGTACTGAAGCTTTCTTT TRBJ1-1 NA TRBV27 TRBD1
CASRPYLGYQPQHF TGTGCCAGCAGACCCTACTTGGGGTATCAGCCCCAGCATTTT TRBJ1-5 NA TRBV27 NA
CASSRPVDRETQYF TGTGCCAGCAGCCGCCCGGTTGACCGAGAGACCCAGTACTTC TRBJ2-5 few TRBV28 NA
CASSLRTGADTEAFF TGTGCCAGCAGCTTGAGGACAGGGGCCGACACTGAAGCTTTCTTT TRBJ1-1 NA TRBV11-3 TRBD1
CASTLGGSSYEQYF TGTGCCAGCACCCTGGGGGGCAGCTCCTACGAGCAGTACTTC TRBJ2-7 NA TRBV7-2 NA
CASSQDARERVNQPQHF TGTGCCAGCAGCCAAGACGCTCGGGAAAGGGTAAATCAGCCCCAGCATTTT TRBJ1-5 once TRBV3-1/TRBV3-2 NA
CSVESGQGSSYEQYF TGCAGCGTTGAATCGGGACAGGGGAGCTCCTACGAGCAGTACTTC TRBJ2-7 NA TRBV29-1 TRBD1
CASSQEQTGQETQYF TGTGCCAGCAGCCAGGAACAGACAGGACAAGAGACCCAGTACTTC TRBJ2-5 NA TRBV3-1/TRBV3-2 NA
CASSLTHGYKNIQYF TGTGCCAGCAGCCTAACACATGGGTACAAAAACATTCAGTACTTC TRBJ2-4 NA TRBV7-3 NA